One sample yielded the 7 T cell receptor beta chains listed below, sequenced in a study of T cells in Graves' hyperthyroidism and ophthalmopathy. What was amplified from RNA transcripts were TCR beta CDR3 regions. Using the HTBI primer set, a first-round RT-PCR was run on the TCR CDR3. TCRdb reprocessed the multiplex PCR reads with MiXCR, giving one entry per CDR3 protein. This table has under 350,000 distinct CDR3 sequences, around 15% appearing once. Sequenced sample: blood. The source of these receptors is a woman in her sixties with Graves' ophthalmopathy.

This clonotype was seen at least ten times. The rearrangement joins TRBV7-6 to TRBJ1-1; 7 bases agree with TRBD1. From germline, CDR1 is SGHVS and CDR2 FNYEAQ. Losses at the gene ends were 6 bases for V and 3 bases for J; bases not matched to a gene: 13. The CDR3 sequence is 16 residues long. The CDR3 sequence: CASRYGTASGDTEAFF. The CDR3 DNA sequence: TGTGCCAGCAGGTACGGGACAGCCTCCGGGGACACTGAAGCTTTCTTT.

There are many counts of this clonotype. The chain uses TRBV11-2 and TRBJ1-5; the match to TRBD1 covers 8 bases. J gave up 6 bases and V 4 bases, and 2 bases lay outside the gene matches. Looked up from germline, CDR1 is SGHAT and CDR2 is FQNNGV. This CDR3 spans 13 amino acids. CDR3 sequence reads: CASSSDRGQPQHF. CDR3 nucleotides: TGTGCCAGCAGCTCTGACAGGGGTCAGCCCCAGCATTTT.

This clonotype appeared many times. The chain carries TRBV5-1 and TRBJ2-5; TRBD2 aligns across 7 bases. The ends lost 1 base at V and 5 bases at J; junction bases unmatched: 8. The CDR3 spans 15 residues. Germline CDR1 reads SGHRS; CDR2 reads YFSETQ. The CDR3: CASSLYAGEGETQYF. The CDR3 nucleotides are TGCGCCAGCAGCTTGTACGCGGGAGAAGGGGAGACCCAGTACTTC.

This clonotype was counted between two and nine times. V is TRBV2 and J is TRBJ1-5, with D perhaps TRBD1 (6 bases). CDR3 length: 15 residues. The germline gives CDR1 SNHLY, CDR2 FYNNEI. The germline V and J ends were trimmed by 3 bases and 6 bases, with 15 bases remaining between them. The CDR3 is CASSDGGRGVQPQHF. CDR3 nucleotide sequence: TGTGCCAGCAGTGACGGGGGGCGCGGAGTTCAGCCCCAGCATTTT.

Here the CDR3 DNA reads TGTGCCATCAGTGTGGATCCGGGGGAGACCCAGTACTTC. It translates to CAISVDPGETQYF. The chain is built from TRBV10-3 and TRBJ2-5, with D tentatively TRBD2 (5 bases). Per the germline V gene, CDR1 is ENHRY and CDR2 is SYGVKD. V was trimmed by 4 bases and J by 5 bases, leaving 11 bases between them. There are 13 residues in the CDR3.

This clonotype was detected many times. The chain links TRBV7-8 to TRBJ2-7, with 8 nucleotides matching TRBD2. V lost 7 bases, J lost 2 bases, and 4 bases stayed unmatched. The germline CDR1 and CDR2 sequences are SGHVS and FQNEAQ. The CDR3 runs to 13 residues. The CDR3: CASTRGGTYEQYF. The CDR3 nucleotides read TGTGCCAGCACCCGGGGGGGCACCTACGAGCAGTACTTC.

This clonotype came up many times. The V and J genes are TRBV5-6 and TRBJ2-7; D is undetermined. The V end lost 2 bases, the J end lost 5 bases, and 20 bases lay between the germline ends. The length of the CDR3 is 16 residues. In germline, CDR1 is SGHDT, CDR2 YYEEEE. CDR3 DNA sequence: TGTGCCAGCAGCTTAGACGTTTTGGGATCCCACCACGAGCAGTACTTC. As protein: CASSLDVLGSHHEQYF.